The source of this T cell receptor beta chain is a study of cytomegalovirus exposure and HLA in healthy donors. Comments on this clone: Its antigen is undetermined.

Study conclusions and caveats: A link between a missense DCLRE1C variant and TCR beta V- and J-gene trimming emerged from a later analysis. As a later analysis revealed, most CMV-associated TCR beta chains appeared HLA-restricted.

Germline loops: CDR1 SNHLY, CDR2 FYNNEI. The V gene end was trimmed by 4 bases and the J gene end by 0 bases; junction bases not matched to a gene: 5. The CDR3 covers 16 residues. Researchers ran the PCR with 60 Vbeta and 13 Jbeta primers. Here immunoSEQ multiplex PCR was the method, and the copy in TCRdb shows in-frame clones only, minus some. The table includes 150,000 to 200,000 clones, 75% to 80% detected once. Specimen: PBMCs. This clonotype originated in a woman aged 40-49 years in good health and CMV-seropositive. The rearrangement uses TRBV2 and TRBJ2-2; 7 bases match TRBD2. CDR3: CASSGPSGPNTGELFF. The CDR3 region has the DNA TGTGCCAGCAGTGGACCTAGCGGACCGAACACCGGGGAGCTGTTTTTT. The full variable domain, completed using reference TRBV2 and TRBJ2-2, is EPEVTQTPSHQVTQMGQEVILRCVPISNHLYFYWYRQILGQKVEFLVSFYNNEISEKSEIFDDQFSVERPDGSNFTLKIRSTKLEDSAMYFCASSGPSGPNTGELFFGEGSRLTVL.